This T cell receptor beta chain was captured in a study of vaccination and CD4 T cells after COVID-19. Study-wide points: The study found that a median approximately 90% of reactive clones in convalescent patients appeared only post-vaccination.

Sequencing of the DNA from cultured CD4+ T cells was carried out with the Oncomine TCR Beta short-read assay. TCRdb processed the PCR reads anew with MiXCR; each CDR3 protein has one entry. This table has about 11,000 distinct CDR3 sequences, about 53% appearing once. Specified treatment: approximately 9-day PBMC culture with coronavirus spike peptide pools or control peptides (ViraFEST assay). Replacement of half the medium with fresh IL-2 medium took place on days 3 and 7. Following culture for 10 days, CD4+ T cells were isolated by negative selection. A remark on this clonotype: Its target is unknown.

The ends lost 4 bases at V and 5 bases at J; junction bases unmatched: 5. The CDR3 length is 14 residues. CDR1 is SNHLY, CDR2 FYNNEI, per germline. This TCR derives from a human donor who had recovered from COVID-19. The chain has TRBV2 and TRBJ2-1; TRBD2 matches 7 bases. Input material: CD4+ T cells from blood, cultured in vitro. Here the CDR3 DNA reads TGTGCCAGCAGTGGAGCCCGGGGGGACAATGAGCAGTTCTTC. Its protein product is CASSGARGDNEQFF. Complete variable domain (other parts from reference TRBV2 and TRBJ2-1): EPEVTQTPSHQVTQMGQEVILRCVPISNHLYFYWYRQILGQKVEFLVSFYNNEISEKSEIFDDQFSVERPDGSNFTLKIRSTKLEDSAMYFCASSGARGDNEQFFGPGTRLTVL.